Each of the 27 T cell receptor beta chains below was sequenced from the same sample in a study of blood T cell repertoires in COVID-19 (TCRdb year 2020). The library came from the immunoSEQ multiplex PCR assay. Sourced from immuneACCESS, this table was stored by TCRdb with only in-frame sequences that have V and J called. A share of the clones is absent; for the studies checked, an unresolved V gene accounts for under half, and the remainder has no known explanation. The sample table shows 200,000 to 300,000 clones, and about 89% are seen once. 1.5% to 2% of the sample is taken by the ten largest. Specimen: peripheral blood. These receptors all stem from a woman aged 55-70 years who had recovered from COVID-19.

In DNA form, the CDR3 reads TGTGCCAGCAGTCACAGGGAGGGGAGTGCCTACGAGCAGTACTTC. This translates into CASSHREGSAYEQYF. The rearrangement joins TRBV27 to TRBJ2-7, with D maybe TRBD2 (7 bases). Germline V lookup: CDR1 MNHEY, CDR2 SMNVEV (reference sequence). The ends were cut back, 5 bases at V and 2 bases at J, with 16 bases in the middle. The CDR3 contains 15 residues.

V usage is TRBV7-3 and J usage is TRBJ1-5; 8 nucleotides line up with TRBD1. Germline V CDR1 and CDR2: SGHTA, FQGTGA. Losses at the gene ends were 0 bases for V and 3 bases for J; bases not matched to a gene: 10. This CDR3 is 18 amino acids long. CDR3 nucleotide sequence: TGTGCCAGCAGCTTAACCTTCTCAGGGGGCCGAAACAATCAGCCCCAGCATTTT. Translated: CASSLTFSGGRNNQPQHF.

V and J are TRBV5-4 and TRBJ1-2, with a possible D match to TRBD1 (5 bases). This CDR3 has 15 residues. Germline loops: CDR1 SGHNT, CDR2 YYREEE (reference sequence). Between the trimmed V and J ends, which lost 0 bases and 8 bases, there was a span of 17 bases. Here the CDR3 DNA reads TGTGCCAGCAGCTTGGACCCAGGGTTGCATCGCGGCTACACCTTC. Translated: CASSLDPGLHRGYTF. Drawing the rest from reference TRBV5-4 and TRBJ1-2, the complete variable domain is ETGVTQSPTHLIKTRGQQVTLRCSSQSGHNTVSWYQQALGQGPQFIFQYYREEENGRGNFPPRFSGLQFPNYSSELNVNALELDDSALYLCASSLDPGLHRGYTFGSGTRLTVV.

The V gene is TRBV5-1, the J gene TRBJ1-4; D not certain. The CDR3 contains 16 residues. V lost 1 base to trimming and J lost 8 bases, with 18 bases between them. Germline CDR1 and CDR2: SGHRS and YFSETQ. The CDR3 loop reads CASSLQSDIRREKLFF. The CDR3 DNA is TGCGCCAGCAGCTTGCAAAGCGACATTAGGAGGGAAAAACTGTTTTTT.

The rearrangement joins TRBV7-9 to TRBJ1-1; D is perhaps TRBD1 (5 bases). Germline V CDR1 and CDR2: SEHNR, FQNEAQ (reference sequence). Trimming pared 5 bases from V and 4 bases from J, leaving 11 bases between. The CDR3 runs to 13 residues. The CDR3 nucleotides read TGTGCCAGCAGCGGGTACAGGCTCACTGAAGCTTTCTTT. It specifies CASSGYRLTEAFF.

The chain uses TRBV3-1 (or the pseudogene TRBV3-2) and TRBJ2-7; TRBD2 matches at 11 bases. Germline assignment: CDR1 LGHDT and CDR2 YNNKEL (reference sequence). The V gene end was trimmed by 4 bases and the J gene end by 4 bases; junction bases not matched to a gene: 6. This CDR3 is 15 amino acids long. Written as DNA, the CDR3 is TGTGCCAGCAGCCTCGCGACTAGCGGGGAGTACGAGCAGTACTTC. It translates to CASSLATSGEYEQYF.

This chain links TRBV7-8 with TRBJ2-2, with 8 bases aligning to TRBD1. Per the germline V gene, CDR1 is SGHVS and CDR2 is FQNEAQ. Trimming at V came to 5 bases and at J to 1 base, leaving 9 bases not matched to a gene. This CDR3 is built from 17 residues. The CDR3 sequence is CASSPPTQGENTGELFF. The DNA for the CDR3 is TGTGCCAGCAGCCCACCCACACAGGGGGAGAACACCGGGGAGCTGTTTTTT.

V gene TRBV7-9 combines with J gene TRBJ2-2; D is undetermined. The germline CDR1 and CDR2 sequences are SEHNR and FQNEAQ (reference sequence). The CDR3 has 14 residues. The V end lost 5 bases, the J end lost 1 base, and 8 bases lay between the germline ends. The CDR3 loop reads CASSNTENTGELFF. The CDR3, as DNA: TGTGCCAGCAGCAACACAGAGAACACCGGGGAGCTGTTTTTT.

This clone has just a few counts. V and J are TRBV3-1 (or the pseudogene TRBV3-2) and TRBJ2-5, with D possibly being TRBD2 (5 bases). Germline V gene data show CDR1 as LGHDT and CDR2 as YNNKEL (reference sequence). V lost 1 base to trimming and J lost 2 bases, with 8 bases between them. The CDR3 has 14 residues. The CDR3 loop reads CASSQGTAQETQYF. The CDR3 nucleotides are TGTGCCAGCAGCCAAGGGACTGCTCAAGAGACCCAGTACTTC.

This CDR3 is CASSQSGTAYGYTF. CDR3 sequence (DNA): TGTGCCAGCTCACAATCCGGGACAGCTTATGGCTACACCTTC. J is TRBJ1-2 and V is TRBV18, with TRBD1 identical over 7 bases. There are 14 residues in the CDR3. Germline CDR1 is KGHSH and CDR2 is LQKENI. V dropped 4 bases and J dropped 5; count of bases not matched to a gene: 7.

The CDR3, as DNA: TGTGCCAGCAGACGGCTAGTCCAAGAGACCCAGTACTTC. It codes for CASRRLVQETQYF. V gene TRBV2 combines with J gene TRBJ2-5; D is ambiguous. Germline CDR1 SNHLY, CDR2 FYNNEI. Trimming cost V 6 bases and J 1 base, with 9 bases left between them. The CDR3 is 13 residues long.

The J gene is TRBJ1-2, the V gene TRBV28; 7 positions match TRBD1. Trimming at V came to 7 bases and at J to 6 bases, leaving 5 bases not matched to a gene. In germline, CDR1 is MDHEN, CDR2 SYDVKM. The CDR3 contains 12 residues. This chain's CDR3 is CASTLDRHGYTF. In nucleotides, the CDR3 is TGTGCCAGCACCCTGGACAGGCATGGCTACACCTTC.

The gene calls are TRBV28 and TRBJ2-7, with a tentative D call TRBD1 (7 bases). Looked up from germline, CDR1 is MDHEN and CDR2 is SYDVKM. CDR3 length equals 14 residues. V lost 8 bases, J lost 3 bases, and 17 bases lay in between. Here the CDR3 reads CASGAGGRYYEQYF. CDR3 DNA: TGTGCCAGCGGTGCAGGGGGGCGATACTACGAGCAGTACTTC.

The V gene is TRBV5-1, the J gene TRBJ2-2; tentative D call: TRBD1 (7 bases). V was clipped by 0 bases and J by 4 bases, with 13 bases between them. Germline CDR1 SGHRS, CDR2 YFSETQ. The CDR3 is made up of 16 amino acids. This CDR3 reads CASSLEGQGGTGELFF. The CDR3 DNA is TGCGCCAGCAGCTTGGAGGGGCAGGGGGGCACCGGGGAGCTGTTTTTT.

The V gene is TRBV11-2, the J gene TRBJ2-7; 8 bases line up with TRBD2. V trimming: 6 bases; J trimming: 0 bases; junction bases outside the gene matches: 4. CDR1 and CDR2 (germline): SGHAT, FQNNGV. There are 14 residues in the CDR3. In nucleotides, the CDR3 is TGTGCCAGCAGGAAGCGGGGGAACTCCTACGAGCAGTACTTC. It encodes CASRKRGNSYEQYF. The full variable domain, in which reference TRBV11-2 and TRBJ2-7 provide the parts outside the CDR3, is EAGVAQSPRYKIIEKRQSVAFWCNPISGHATLYWYQQILGQGPKLLIQFQNNGVVDDSQLPKDRFSAERLKGVDSTLKIQPAKLEDSAVYLCASRKRGNSYEQYFGPGTRLTVT.

The gene calls are TRBV28 and TRBJ1-3; D uncertain. The germline CDR1 and CDR2 sequences are MDHEN and SYDVKM. Trimming left V 4 bases short and J 4 bases short, with 8 bases between. The CDR3 totals 13 residues. This CDR3 is CASSYISGNTIYF. In DNA, the CDR3 is TGTGCCAGCAGTTACATCTCGGGAAACACCATATATTTT.

This clone showed up just once. The V call is TRBV6-5, the J call TRBJ1-4, with D possibly TRBD1 on 6 matching bases. V gave up 0 bases and J gave up 8 bases, with 10 bases separating them. The CDR3 contains 14 residues. Germline CDR1 and CDR2: MNHEY and SVGAGI. CDR3 DNA: TGTGCCAGCAGTTACTCAAGGGGGGGGGAAAAACTGTTTTTT. Encoded protein: CASSYSRGGEKLFF.

The chain uses TRBV19 and TRBJ2-6; 10 bases align to TRBD1. Germline lookup yields CDR1 LNHDA and CDR2 SQIVND (reference sequence). Trimming removed 7 bases from V and 0 bases from J; junction bases left unmatched: 6. This CDR3 contains 17 residues. The CDR3 coding sequence is TGTGCCAGTACCCGGGACAGGGGAAACTCTGGGGCCAACGTCCTGACTTTC. Protein sequence: CASTRDRGNSGANVLTF.

This clone was recorded once. V usage is TRBV5-6 and J usage is TRBJ2-5, with 10 positions matching TRBD1. CDR1 SGHDT and CDR2 YYEEEE come from the germline V gene. The trim removed 1 base at V and 5 bases at J, leaving 11 bases unmatched. The CDR3 is made up of 17 amino acids. The CDR3 DNA reads TGTGCCAGCAGCTTGCGACAGGGGGCGGGTGTGTATGAGACCCAGTACTTC. The encoded protein is CASSLRQGAGVYETQYF. Full variable domain (remainder filled in from reference TRBV5-6 and TRBJ2-5): DAGVTQSPTHLIKTRGQQVTLRCSPKSGHDTVSWYQQALGQGPQFIFQYYEEEERQRGNFPDRFSGHQFPNYSSELNVNALLLGDSALYLCASSLRQGAGVYETQYFGPGTRLLVL.

The J gene is TRBJ2-7, the V gene TRBV21-1; the table assigns TRBD2, which was not confirmed against the DNA. TRBV21-1 has pseudogene status. The CDR3 spans 16 residues. The CDR3 bases are TGTGCCAGCACCCAAAGCTCACTAGCGGGGTTATACGAGCAGTACTTC. Translated: CASTQSSLAGLYEQYF.

The V gene is TRBV10-3, the J gene TRBJ2-6, with 8 bases aligning to TRBD1. V gave up 3 bases and J gave up 2 bases; unmatched junction bases: 9. The CDR3 consists of 18 residues. The germline V gene encodes CDR1 ENHRY and CDR2 SYGVKD. This CDR3 reads CAISDIRAGGAGANVLTF. Written as DNA, the CDR3 is TGTGCCATCAGTGACATCAGGGCAGGGGGCGCTGGGGCCAACGTCCTGACTTTC.

This rearrangement joins TRBV6-1 to TRBJ1-2; 7 nucleotides align to TRBD1. Trimming cost V 1 base and J 4 bases; bases outside gene matches: 6. Germline values: CDR1 MNHNS, CDR2 SASEGT. The CDR3 contains 15 residues. CDR3 DNA: TGTGCCAGCAGTGAAGGGTCAGGGGGAGCCTATGGCTACACCTTC. Translation gives CASSEGSGGAYGYTF.

This rearrangement joins TRBV3-1 (or the pseudogene TRBV3-2) to TRBJ1-2; a weak D match, TRBD1 (6 bases). Germline assignment: CDR1 LGHDT and CDR2 YNNKEL (reference sequence). The CDR3 is 13 residues long. With 1 base removed from V and 5 bases from J, the gap between germline ends came to 8 bases. The CDR3 coding sequence is TGTGCCAGCAGCCAAGTACAGGGTTATGGCTACACCTTC. Protein sequence: CASSQVQGYGYTF.

The rearrangement joins TRBV5-1 to TRBJ2-1, with D maybe TRBD2 (5 bases). V was shortened by 4 bases and J by 5 bases, with 13 bases between the two germline ends. Per germline, CDR1 SGHRS and CDR2 YFSETQ. The CDR3 is made up of 14 amino acids. CDR3 region: CASSPQRAHNEQFF. As DNA, the CDR3 is TGCGCCAGCAGCCCCCAGAGGGCCCACAATGAGCAGTTCTTC. The complete variable domain, with remaining parts taken from reference TRBV5-1 and TRBJ2-1, reads KAGVTQTPRYLIKTRGQQVTLSCSPISGHRSVSWYQQTPGQGLQFLFEYFSETQRNKGNFPGRFSGRQFSNSRSEMNVSTLELGDSALYLCASSPQRAHNEQFFGPGTRLTVL.

The genes are TRBV4-1 and TRBJ2-5; TRBD2 matches at 8 bases. The germline V gene has CDR1 MGHRA and CDR2 YSYEKL. The CDR3 sequence is 13 residues long. Trimming at V came to 2 bases and at J to 5 bases, leaving 1 base not matched to a gene. The CDR3 region has the DNA TGCGCCAGCAGCCAACGGGAGGGGGAGACCCAGTACTTC. Protein: CASSQREGETQYF.

This chain connects TRBV6-6 to TRBJ2-3; maybe TRBD1 (5 bases). Per germline, CDR1 MNHNY and CDR2 SVGAGI (reference sequence). The CDR3 contains 16 residues. V lost 1 base and J 0 bases, leaving 11 bases between the germline ends. CDR3 amino acids: CASSYWGDTSTDTQYF. The CDR3 nucleotides are TGTGCCAGCAGTTACTGGGGCGATACCAGCACAGATACGCAGTATTTT.

The table lists this clone with a few counts. The chain joins TRBV9 to TRBJ2-7, with 8 bases aligning to TRBD1. The germline V gene encodes CDR1 SGDLS and CDR2 YYNGEE. This CDR3 has 14 residues. V lost 4 bases, J lost 7 bases, and 10 bases stayed unmatched. The CDR3 here is CASSPRQGQREQYF. CDR3 sequence (DNA): TGTGCCAGCAGCCCCCGACAGGGGCAACGAGAGCAGTACTTC.